The entry below describes one TCR beta chain. Its antigen is not identified. This sample was included in a study of blood T cells in healthy people across ages. The CDR3 extends over 15 amino acids. The germline V gene encodes CDR1 MDHEN and CDR2 SYDVKM. The authors ran a second PCR of about 6 to 11 cycles using a sample-barcoded 5' primer and a J-beta primer mix. With 12 random nucleotides, a template-switch adaptor tagged each individual cDNA molecule. MiXCR was run by TCRdb on the 5' RACE reads, yielding one entry per CDR3 protein. This sample has some 640,000 distinct CDR3 sequences, with roughly 49% found just once. General study findings and limits: Diversity estimated from one million T cells was considered an underestimate. The CMV status of each donor remained undetermined, and this could have confounded shifts in expanded clonotypes.

The study isolated at least 6.5 million PBMCs from each sample. The gene calls are TRBV28 and TRBJ2-7; D gene unclear. The J call may be in error: the DNA end matches TRBJ2-5 better. This receptor was obtained from a woman in her sixties or seventies in good health. The sequencing sample was made of blood. The CDR3 spells CASSSLALGRETQYF. The CDR3 bases are TGTGCCAGCAGTTCCTTAGCCCTGGGCAGAGAGACCCAGTACTTC.